This paragraph covers one T cell receptor beta chain sequence. How the authors handled the data: By means of reference gene primer amplification, nucleated cell counts were estimated. The data were produced by immunoSEQ multiplex PCR, yet TCRdb's version contains in-frame clones alone and is incomplete. From that table come the V and J calls and clone size; the DNA was used to work out D and trimming. Altogether about 360,000 clones are present, approximately 91% being singletons, with the ten largest covering over 2%. This record comes from a study of blood T cell repertoires in COVID-19. Overall study context: In each case, the material was cDNA or gDNA derived from T cells, B-cell-depleted T cells, or PBMCs.

The cohort comprised adults aged roughly 18 to 90 years residing in around 25 US areas. The CDR3 contains 16 residues. The junction had 7 bases not matched to a gene; V was cut back by 6 bases and J by 3 bases. Germline loops: CDR1 SNHLY, CDR2 FYNNEI. The origin of this receptor is a woman aged 40 to 50 with acute COVID-19. The specimen was PBMCs or T cells enriched from blood (not recorded which). The chain employs TRBV2 and TRBJ2-7; 14 bases map to TRBD2. The CDR3 here is CASRGGLAGDGYEQYF. DNA for the CDR3: TGTGCCAGCAGAGGGGGACTAGCGGGAGATGGCTACGAGCAGTACTTC.